This TCR beta chain is from a study of beta chain features in type 1 diabetes. Sequencing targeted expressed TCRB transcripts, as all isolated RNA had been reverse transcribed. Naive, central memory and regulatory T cell samples averaged about 3.4 million reads. Assay: immunoSEQ multiplex PCR; the TCRdb copy retains only in-frame clones and omits some. The data show 330,000 or so clones, 14% seen once. This clone was seen only a few times. Its antigen is currently unknown. With 7 bases clipped from V and 6 bases from J, the junction kept 13 bases outside the gene matches. The CDR3 sequence is 15 residues long. Germline CDR1 reads MDHEN; CDR2 reads SYDVKM. The study, taken as a whole, reports: It was possible that PCR favored shorter templates, equally so in patients and controls. Shortening that was moderate but significant affected the TCRB CDR3s of Type 1 diabetes patients in all four CD4+ subsets.

Sequencing input: central memory CD4+ T cells from blood. This TCR was recovered from a young man in good health. This chain uses TRBV28 with TRBJ2-3; TRBD1 agrees at 7 bases. CDR3 nucleotides: TGTGCCAGCAATCACAGGGGAAGAGGCAGGGATACGCAGTATTTT. Amino acid sequence: CASNHRGRGRDTQYF. The whole variable domain, filled in from reference TRBV28 and TRBJ2-3, reads DVKVTQSSRYLVKRTGEKVFLECVQDMDHENMFWYRQDPGLGLRLIYFSYDVKMKEKGDIPEGYSVSREKKERFSLILESASTNQTSMYLCASNHRGRGRDTQYFGPGTRLTVL.